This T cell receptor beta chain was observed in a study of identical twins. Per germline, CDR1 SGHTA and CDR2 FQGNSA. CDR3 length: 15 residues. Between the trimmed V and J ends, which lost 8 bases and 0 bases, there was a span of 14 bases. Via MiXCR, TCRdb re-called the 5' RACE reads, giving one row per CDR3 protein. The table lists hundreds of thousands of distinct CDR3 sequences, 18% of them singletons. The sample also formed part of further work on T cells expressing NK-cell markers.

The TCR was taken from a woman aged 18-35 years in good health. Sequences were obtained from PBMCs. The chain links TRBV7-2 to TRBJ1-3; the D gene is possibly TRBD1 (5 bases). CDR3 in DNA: TGTGCCAGCGCAAGAAAGGGACCCTCTGGAAACACCATATATTTT. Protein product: CASARKGPSGNTIYF.